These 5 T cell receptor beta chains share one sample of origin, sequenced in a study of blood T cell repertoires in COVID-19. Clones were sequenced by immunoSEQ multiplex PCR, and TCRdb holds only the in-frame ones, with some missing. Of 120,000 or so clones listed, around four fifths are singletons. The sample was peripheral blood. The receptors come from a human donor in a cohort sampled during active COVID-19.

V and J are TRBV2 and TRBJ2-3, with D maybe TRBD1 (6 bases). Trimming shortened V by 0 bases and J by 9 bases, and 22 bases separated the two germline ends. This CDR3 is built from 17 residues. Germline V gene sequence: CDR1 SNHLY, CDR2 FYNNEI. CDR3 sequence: CASSEALWDKRQETQYF. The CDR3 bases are TGTGCCAGCAGTGAAGCCCTATGGGACAAGCGCCAAGAAACGCAGTATTTT.

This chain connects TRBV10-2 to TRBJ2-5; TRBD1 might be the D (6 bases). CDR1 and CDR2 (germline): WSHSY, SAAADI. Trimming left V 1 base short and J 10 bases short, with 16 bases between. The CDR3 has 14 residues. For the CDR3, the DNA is TGCGCCAGCAGTGAGTTTAACAGGGTGGGTGACCAGTACTTC. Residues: CASSEFNRVGDQYF.

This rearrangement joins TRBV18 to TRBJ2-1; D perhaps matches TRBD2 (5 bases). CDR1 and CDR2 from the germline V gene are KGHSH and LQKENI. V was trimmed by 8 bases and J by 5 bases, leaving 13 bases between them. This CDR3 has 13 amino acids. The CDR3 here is CASHTGRNNEQFF. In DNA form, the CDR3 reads TGTGCCAGCCATACTGGGAGAAACAATGAGCAGTTCTTC. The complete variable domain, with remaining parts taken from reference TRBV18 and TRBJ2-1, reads NAGVMQNPRHLVRRRGQEARLRCSPMKGHSHVYWYRQLPEEGLKFMVYLQKENIIDESGMPKERFSAEFPKEGPSILRIQQVVRGDSAAYFCASHTGRNNEQFFGPGTRLTVL.

The chain's CDR3 is CASSPDRFNEKLFF. Here the CDR3 DNA reads TGTGCCAGCTCGCCAGACAGGTTCAATGAAAAACTGTTTTTT. The genes are TRBV18 and TRBJ1-4; tentative D call: TRBD1 (6 bases). Looked up from germline, CDR1 is KGHSH and CDR2 is LQKENI. Trimming took 6 bases from V and 5 from J, leaving 13 bases between them. The CDR3 is made up of 14 amino acids.

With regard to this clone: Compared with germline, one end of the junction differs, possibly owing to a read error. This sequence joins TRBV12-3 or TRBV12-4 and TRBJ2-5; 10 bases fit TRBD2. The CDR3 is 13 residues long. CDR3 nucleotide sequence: TGTGCCAGCAGTCTAGCGGGAGCTGAGACCCAGTACTTC. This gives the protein CASSLAGAETQYF.